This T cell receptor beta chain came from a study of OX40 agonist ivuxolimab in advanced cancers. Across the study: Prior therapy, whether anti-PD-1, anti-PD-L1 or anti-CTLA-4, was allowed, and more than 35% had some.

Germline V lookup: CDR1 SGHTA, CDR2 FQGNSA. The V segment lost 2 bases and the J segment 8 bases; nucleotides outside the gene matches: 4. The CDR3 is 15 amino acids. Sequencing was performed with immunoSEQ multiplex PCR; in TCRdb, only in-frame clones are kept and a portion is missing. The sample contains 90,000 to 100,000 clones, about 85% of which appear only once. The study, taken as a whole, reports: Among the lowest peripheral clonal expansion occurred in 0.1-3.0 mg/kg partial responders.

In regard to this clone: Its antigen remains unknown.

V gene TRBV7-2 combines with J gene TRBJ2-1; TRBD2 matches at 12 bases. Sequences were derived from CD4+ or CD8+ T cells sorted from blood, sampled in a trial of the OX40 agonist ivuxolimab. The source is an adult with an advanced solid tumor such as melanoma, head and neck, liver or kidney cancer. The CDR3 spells CASSLLAGGIDEQFF. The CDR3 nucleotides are TGTGCCAGCAGCTTACTAGCGGGAGGGATCGATGAGCAGTTCTTC.